This entry lists 25 T cell receptor beta chains sequenced from one sample in a study of CD8 T cells in ankylosing spondylitis listed by TCRdb under 2017. Paper-wide results and their limitations: Blood from ankylosing spondylitis patients appeared to be characterized by a TCR beta motif made up of fewer than ten highly homologous amino acid variants.

The method was 5' RACE. Sequencing used an Illumina HiSeq 2500. TCRdb took the public reads, trimmed them with fastp at Q25, ran MiXCR for clone calling and kept in-frame beta chains. Identical CDR3 proteins give one entry, which carries the most common genes and DNA. Counted in this sample were more than 600,000 distinct CDR3 sequences; roughly 20% of them appeared once. The top ten clonotypes cover 15% to 20% of the sample. These receptors have no known antigen. Sequencing was done on a sample of blood, either unsorted or a sorted T cell fraction (not recorded which). Source of these receptors: a male donor with ankylosing spondylitis.

The rearrangement joins TRBV4-1 to TRBJ2-1; a weak D match, TRBD1 (5 bases). This CDR3 has 13 residues. The ends were cut back, 4 bases at V and 7 bases at J, with 11 bases in the middle. Germline V gene lookup returns CDR1 MGHRA and CDR2 YSYEKL. CDR3 coding DNA: TGCGCCAGCAGCCCAGGGCTGACTAATGAGCAGTTCTTC. It codes for CASSPGLTNEQFF.

The gene calls are TRBV7-9 and TRBJ2-1, with D perhaps matching TRBD2 (7 bases). The CDR3 totals 16 residues. CDR1 and CDR2 (germline): SEHNR, FQNEAQ (reference sequence). The V end lost 5 bases, the J end lost 2 bases, and 16 bases lay between the germline ends. The CDR3 DNA reads as TGTGCCAGCAGCGCGGTCGGGGGGCCTACCTACAATGAGCAGTTCTTC. Protein product: CASSAVGGPTYNEQFF. Looking up the rest from reference TRBV7-9 and TRBJ2-1 gives the full variable domain: DTGVSQNPRHKITKRGQNVTFRCDPISEHNRLYWYRQTLGQGPEFLTYFQNEAQLEKSRLLSDRFSAERPKGSFSTLEIQRTEQGDSAMYLCASSAVGGPTYNEQFFGPGTRLTVL.

This clonotype occurred a few times. The V and J genes are TRBV5-1 and TRBJ2-2; 13 bases are a match to TRBD2. Germline trimming cut 4 bases from V and 6 bases from J; bases unmatched to any gene: 6. The germline V gene encodes CDR1 SGHRS and CDR2 YFSETQ. The CDR3 has 16 amino acids. The CDR3 nucleotides read TGCGCCAGCAGCACTCCGGGACTAGCGGGGTCCGGGGAGCTGTTTTTT. Translating gives CASSTPGLAGSGELFF.

There are a few counts of this clonotype. The chain employs TRBV24-1 and TRBJ2-1, with D tentatively TRBD1 or TRBD2 (5 bases each). The CDR3 has 13 amino acids. Germline CDR1 reads KGHDR; CDR2 reads SFDVKD. With 4 bases removed from V and 7 bases from J, the gap between germline ends came to 10 bases. CDR3 residues: CATSDDEGNEQFF. CDR3 bases: TGTGCCACCAGTGACGACGAGGGGAATGAGCAGTTCTTC.

V is TRBV4-2 and J is TRBJ2-1, with D tentatively TRBD2 (6 bases). Trimming left V 1 base short and J 13 bases short, with 11 bases between. Germline-derived CDR1 and CDR2 are LGHNA and YNFKEQ. The CDR3 spans 12 residues. The CDR3 sequence: CASSQAWGVQFF. In DNA, the CDR3 is TGTGCCAGCAGCCAAGCGTGGGGGGTCCAGTTCTTC.

At least ten counts were recorded for this clonotype. J is TRBJ2-3 and V is TRBV11-2, with D possibly TRBD2 on 6 matching bases. Trimming left V 4 bases short and J 2 bases short, with 19 bases between. CDR3 length equals 17 residues. Germline V gives CDR1 SGHAT, CDR2 FQNNGV. The CDR3 DNA follows: TGTGCCAGCAGCTCCGCCGGGACTCCACGACCCACAGATACGCAGTATTTT. Protein sequence: CASSSAGTPRPTDTQYF.

This clonotype was seen a handful of times. The chain is built from TRBV16 and TRBJ1-6, with unresolved D. Germline V gives CDR1 KGHSY, CDR2 FQNENV. Trimming removed 4 bases from V and 8 bases from J, with 6 bases in between. The CDR3 has 12 amino acids. CDR3 loop: CASSPRDSPLHF. CDR3 bases: TGTGCCAGCAGCCCACGGGATTCACCCCTCCACTTT.

The genes are TRBV20-1 and TRBJ2-7, with no clear D. Germline V gene data show CDR1 as DFQATT and CDR2 as SNEGSKA (reference sequence). V lost 5 bases, J lost 3 bases, and 11 bases lay in between. This CDR3 has 12 amino acids. In DNA, the CDR3 is TGCAGTGCTCTCAAGGACGGCTACGAGCAGTACTTC. Residues: CSALKDGYEQYF.

This clonotype turned up a few times. The chain joins TRBV2 to TRBJ2-5; D is uncertain. Trimming pared 5 bases from V and 2 bases from J, leaving 6 bases between. The germline CDR1 and CDR2 sequences are SNHLY and FYNNEI. The CDR3 loop spans 12 amino acids. DNA of the CDR3: TGTGCCAGCAGTAAACCACAAGAGACCCAGTACTTC. It translates to CASSKPQETQYF.

The chain combines TRBV5-1 with TRBJ2-1, with D unclear. V was shortened by 0 bases and J by 9 bases, with 13 bases between the two germline ends. Looked up from germline, CDR1 is SGHRS and CDR2 is YFSETQ. CDR3 length equals 14 residues. In DNA form, the CDR3 reads TGCGCCAGCAGCTTGGAGGTTTGGGGTGGTGAGCAGTTCTTC. Translating gives CASSLEVWGGEQFF.

V usage is TRBV19 and J usage is TRBJ1-1; no firm D call. The CDR3 totals 11 residues. The germline gives CDR1 LNHDA, CDR2 SQIVND (reference sequence). V lost 3 bases to trimming and J lost 10 bases, with 9 bases between them. The CDR3 here is CASSIEWGAFF. The CDR3 nucleotides are TGTGCCAGTAGTATTGAATGGGGAGCTTTCTTT.

The chain combines TRBV4-1 with TRBJ1-1; unclear D gene. CDR1 MGHRA and CDR2 YSYEKL come from the germline V gene. Trimming left V 1 base short and J 2 bases short, with 8 bases between. This CDR3 region has 14 residues. CDR3 DNA: TGCGCCAGCAGCCAAGCGACACGCAACACTGAAGCTTTCTTT. Its protein product is CASSQATRNTEAFF.

The V and J genes are TRBV27 and TRBJ1-6, with D hard to call. The length of the CDR3 is 16 residues. V was shortened by 4 bases and J by 2 bases, with 12 bases between the two germline ends. Looked up from germline, CDR1 is MNHEY and CDR2 is SMNVEV (reference sequence). The CDR3 nucleotides read TGTGCCAGCAGTTCTTGGCAAGATACCTATAATTCACCCCTCCACTTT. This encodes CASSSWQDTYNSPLHF.

This clonotype was observed once. This chain links TRBV12-3 or TRBV12-4 with TRBJ1-2, with D perhaps matching TRBD1 (6 bases). V lost 3 bases to trimming and J lost 3 bases, with 11 bases between them. This CDR3 has 14 amino acids. The CDR3 is CASSLGGLYYGYTF. As DNA, the CDR3 is TGTGCCAGCAGTTTGGGGGGCCTTTACTATGGCTACACCTTC.

The chain couples TRBV13 to TRBJ1-6; D perhaps matches TRBD1 (5 bases). The CDR3 runs 16 residues. V shed 2 bases and J shed 10 bases, with 18 bases lying between them. The germline V gene has CDR1 PRHDT and CDR2 FYEKMQ (reference sequence). CDR3: CASSLSPAGTWSPLHF. DNA for the CDR3: TGTGCCAGCAGCTTAAGCCCCGCCGGGACTTGGTCACCCCTCCACTTT.

This clonotype has a handful of counts. The J gene is TRBJ2-1, the V gene TRBV25-1; 7 bases are a match to TRBD2. The V gene end was trimmed by 4 bases and the J gene end by 1 base; junction bases not matched to a gene: 7. The CDR3 spans 16 residues. The germline V gene has CDR1 MGHDK and CDR2 SYGVNS. The CDR3 coding sequence is TGTGCCAGCAGTGTTCGGGAGGCCCTATCCTACAATGAGCAGTTCTTC. Translating it yields CASSVREALSYNEQFF. Together with reference TRBV25-1 and TRBJ2-1, the CDR3 gives the full variable domain: EADIYQTPRYLVIGTGKKITLECSQTMGHDKMYWYQQDPGMELHLIHYSYGVNSTEKGDLSSESTVSRIRTEHFPLTLESARPSHTSQYLCASSVREALSYNEQFFGPGTRLTVL.

The chain links TRBV5-1 to TRBJ2-1; D remains unclear. V lost 0 bases, J lost 7 bases, and 17 bases lay in between. The germline CDR1 and CDR2 sequences are SGHRS and YFSETQ. The CDR3 totals 16 residues. CDR3 in DNA: TGCGCCAGCAGCTTGGCCAGAGGACGCGCGGAGAATGAGCAGTTCTTC. Translated: CASSLARGRAENEQFF.

This clonotype was seen more than once but under ten times. The gene calls are TRBV5-1 and TRBJ1-1, with D possibly matching TRBD1 (5 bases). V was trimmed by 4 bases and J by 1 base, leaving 14 bases between them. Germline CDR1 is SGHRS and CDR2 is YFSETQ. CDR3 length: 15 amino acids. CDR3 sequence (DNA): TGCGCCAGCAGCGCAGCAGGGCTTGGGAACACTGAAGCTTTCTTT. Translated, it gives CASSAAGLGNTEAFF.

The chain recombines TRBV12-3 or TRBV12-4 with TRBJ2-5; D might be TRBD2 (6 bases). The CDR3 extends over 15 amino acids. Deletions cut 4 bases from V and 2 bases from J, with 14 bases between. The DNA for the CDR3 is TGTGCCAGCAGTTCGCTTGGGAGGAAGCAAGAGACCCAGTACTTC. Its protein product is CASSSLGRKQETQYF.

V is TRBV29-1 and J is TRBJ2-1; D remains ambiguous. The CDR3 runs to 11 residues. CDR1 and CDR2 (germline): SQVTM, ANQGSEA. The germline V and J ends were trimmed by 5 bases and 5 bases, with 7 bases remaining between them. This chain's CDR3 is CSVRFNNEQFF. The CDR3 nucleotides are TGCAGCGTTCGCTTCAACAATGAGCAGTTCTTC.

This clonotype was recorded a few times. This rearrangement joins TRBV7-2 to TRBJ2-2, with D maybe TRBD1 (6 bases). Germline CDR1 reads SGHTA; CDR2 reads FQGNSA. Trimming removed 6 bases at V and 3 bases at J, with 11 bases between. This CDR3 comprises 14 residues. The CDR3 sequence is CASRLDSHTGELFF. CDR3 nucleotides: TGTGCCAGCAGATTGGACAGCCACACCGGGGAGCTGTTTTTT.

Only a few counts were recorded for this clonotype. The chain has TRBV29-1 and TRBJ1-2; 10 nucleotides line up with TRBD1. The CDR3 spans 15 residues. The V segment lost 1 base and the J segment 7 bases; nucleotides outside the gene matches: 9. CDR1 and CDR2 from the germline V gene are SQVTM and ANQGSEA. In nucleotides, the CDR3 is TGCAGCGTTGAAGGACAGGGGGCGCGGGTGGTTGGCTACACCTTC. Encoded protein: CSVEGQGARVVGYTF. The full variable domain, in which reference TRBV29-1 and TRBJ1-2 provide the parts outside the CDR3, is SAVISQKPSRDICQRGTSLTIQCQVDSQVTMMFWYRQQPGQSLTLIATANQGSEATYESGFVIDKFPISRPNLTFSTLTVSNMSPEDSSIYLCSVEGQGARVVGYTFGSGTRLTVV.

There are many counts of this clonotype. The chain employs TRBV2 and TRBJ2-7; 11 nucleotides align to TRBD2. V was clipped by 1 base and J by 4 bases; unmatched bases: 3. The CDR3 covers 15 residues. Germline V lookup: CDR1 SNHLY, CDR2 FYNNEI. CDR3 sequence: CASSEDSGGAYEQYF. The DNA for the CDR3 is TGTGCCAGCAGTGAAGATAGCGGGGGGGCATACGAGCAGTACTTC.

The V call is TRBV18, the J call TRBJ2-7, with 8 bases fitting TRBD1. CDR1 KGHSH and CDR2 LQKENI come from the germline V gene. This CDR3 has 15 amino acids. V gave up 5 bases and J gave up 0 bases; unmatched junction bases: 6. The CDR3 DNA sequence: TGTGCCAGCTCAAGGACAGGGACCAGCTCCTACGAGCAGTACTTC. Translated: CASSRTGTSSYEQYF.

The rearrangement links TRBV6-6 to TRBJ1-4, with D unclear. Per the germline V gene, CDR1 is MNHNY and CDR2 is SVGAGI (reference sequence). The CDR3 spans 13 residues. Between the trimmed V and J ends, which lost 7 bases and 4 bases, there was a span of 10 bases. CDR3 loop: CASTNMGNEKLFF. DNA for the CDR3: TGTGCCAGCACCAACATGGGTAATGAAAAACTGTTTTTT.